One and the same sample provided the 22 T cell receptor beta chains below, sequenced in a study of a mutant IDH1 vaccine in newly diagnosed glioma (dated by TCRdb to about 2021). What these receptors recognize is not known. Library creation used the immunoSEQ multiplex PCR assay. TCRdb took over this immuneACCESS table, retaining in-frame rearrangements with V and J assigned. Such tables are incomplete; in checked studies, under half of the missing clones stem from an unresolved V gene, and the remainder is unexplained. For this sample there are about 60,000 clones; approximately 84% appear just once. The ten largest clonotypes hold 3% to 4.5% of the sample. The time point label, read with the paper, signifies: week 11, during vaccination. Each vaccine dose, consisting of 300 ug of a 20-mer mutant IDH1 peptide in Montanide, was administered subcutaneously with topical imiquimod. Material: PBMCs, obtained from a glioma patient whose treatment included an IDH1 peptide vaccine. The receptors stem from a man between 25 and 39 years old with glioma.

CDR3 residues: CAISESPNTEAFF. The DNA for the CDR3 is TGTGCCATCAGTGAGTCCCCGAACACTGAAGCTTTCTTT. This chain connects TRBV10-3 to TRBJ1-1, with D uncertain. This CDR3 has 13 residues. Germline loops: CDR1 ENHRY, CDR2 SYGVKD. V was trimmed by 0 bases and J by 1 base, leaving 3 bases between them.

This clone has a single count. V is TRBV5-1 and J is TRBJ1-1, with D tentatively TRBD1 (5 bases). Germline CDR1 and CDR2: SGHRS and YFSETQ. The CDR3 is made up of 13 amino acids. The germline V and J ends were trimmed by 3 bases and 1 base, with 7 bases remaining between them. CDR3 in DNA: TGCGCCAGCAGCTCGCAGGGGAACACTGAAGCTTTCTTT. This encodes CASSSQGNTEAFF.

CDR3 sequence: CASSAVTNEKLFF. The CDR3 region has the DNA TGTGCCAGCAGTGCCGTAACTAATGAAAAACTGTTTTTT. V is TRBV2 and J is TRBJ1-4, with D hard to call. The germline CDR1 and CDR2 sequences are SNHLY and FYNNEI. The CDR3 covers 13 residues. The V gene lost 4 bases and the J gene lost 1 base, with 4 bases spanning the gap.

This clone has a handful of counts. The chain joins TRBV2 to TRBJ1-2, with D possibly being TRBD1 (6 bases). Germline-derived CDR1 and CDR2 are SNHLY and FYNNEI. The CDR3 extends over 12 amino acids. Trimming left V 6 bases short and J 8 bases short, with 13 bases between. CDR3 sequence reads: CASRGDTAGYTF. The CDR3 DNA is TGTGCCAGCAGGGGGGACACTGCCGGCTACACCTTC.

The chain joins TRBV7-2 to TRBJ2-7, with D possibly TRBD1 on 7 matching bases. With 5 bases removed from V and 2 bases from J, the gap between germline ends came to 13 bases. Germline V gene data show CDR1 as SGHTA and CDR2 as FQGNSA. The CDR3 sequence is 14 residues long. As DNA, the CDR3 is TGTGCCAGCAGCCTGGCGGGACAGACCTACGAGCAGTACTTC. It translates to CASSLAGQTYEQYF.

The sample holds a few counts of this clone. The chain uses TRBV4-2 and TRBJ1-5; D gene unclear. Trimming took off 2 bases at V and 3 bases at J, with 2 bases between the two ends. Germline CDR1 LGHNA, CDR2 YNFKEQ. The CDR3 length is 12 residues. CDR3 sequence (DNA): TGTGCCAGCAGCCAACTCAATCAGCCCCAGCATTTT. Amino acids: CASSQLNQPQHF.

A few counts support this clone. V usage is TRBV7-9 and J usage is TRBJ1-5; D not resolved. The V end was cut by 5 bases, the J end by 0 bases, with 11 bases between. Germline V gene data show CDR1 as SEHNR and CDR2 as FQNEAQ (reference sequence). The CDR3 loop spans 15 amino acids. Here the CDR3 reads CASSTGGYSNQPQHF. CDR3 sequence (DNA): TGTGCCAGCAGCACCGGCGGTTATAGCAATCAGCCCCAGCATTTT.

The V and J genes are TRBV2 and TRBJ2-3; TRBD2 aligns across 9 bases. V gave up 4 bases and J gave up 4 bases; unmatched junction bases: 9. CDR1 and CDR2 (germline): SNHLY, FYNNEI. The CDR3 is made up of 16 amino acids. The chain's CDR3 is CASSVVLAGWSDTQYF. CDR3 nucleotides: TGTGCCAGCAGTGTCGTTCTAGCGGGGTGGTCAGATACGCAGTATTTT.

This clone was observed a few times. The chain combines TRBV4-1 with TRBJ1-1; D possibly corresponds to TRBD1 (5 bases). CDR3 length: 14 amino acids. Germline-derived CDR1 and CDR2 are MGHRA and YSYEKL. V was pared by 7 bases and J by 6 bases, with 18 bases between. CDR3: CASTVTEGASEAFF. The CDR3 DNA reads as TGCGCCAGCACGGTGACAGAGGGTGCCTCTGAAGCTTTCTTT.

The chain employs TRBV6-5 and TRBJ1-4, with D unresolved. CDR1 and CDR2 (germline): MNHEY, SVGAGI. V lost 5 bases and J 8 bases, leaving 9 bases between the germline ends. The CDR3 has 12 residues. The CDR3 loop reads CASSPRREKLFF. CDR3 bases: TGTGCCAGCAGTCCCCGGAGGGAAAAACTGTTTTTT.

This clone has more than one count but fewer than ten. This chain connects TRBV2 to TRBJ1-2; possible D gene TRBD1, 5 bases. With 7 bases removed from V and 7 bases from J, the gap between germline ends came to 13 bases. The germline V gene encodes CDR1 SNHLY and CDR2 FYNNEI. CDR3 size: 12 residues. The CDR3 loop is CASTQERGGYTF. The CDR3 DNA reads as TGTGCCAGCACCCAAGAGAGGGGTGGCTACACCTTC.

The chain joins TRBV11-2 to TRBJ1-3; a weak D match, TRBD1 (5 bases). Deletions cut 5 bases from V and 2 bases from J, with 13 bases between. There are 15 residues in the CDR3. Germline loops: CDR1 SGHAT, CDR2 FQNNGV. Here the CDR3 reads CASSLREGAGNTIYF. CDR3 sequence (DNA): TGTGCCAGCAGCCTCAGGGAAGGGGCTGGAAACACCATATATTTT.

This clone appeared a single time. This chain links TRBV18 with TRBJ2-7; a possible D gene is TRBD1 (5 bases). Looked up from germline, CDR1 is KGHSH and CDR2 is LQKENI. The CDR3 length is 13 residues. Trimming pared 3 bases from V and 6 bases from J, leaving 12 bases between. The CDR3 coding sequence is TGTGCCAGCTCACCCTTGACAGTACCCGAGCAGTACTTC. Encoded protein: CASSPLTVPEQYF. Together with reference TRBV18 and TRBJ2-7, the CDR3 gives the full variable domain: NAGVMQNPRHLVRRRGQEARLRCSPMKGHSHVYWYRQLPEEGLKFMVYLQKENIIDESGMPKERFSAEFPKEGPSILRIQQVVRGDSAAYFCASSPLTVPEQYFGPGTRLTVT.

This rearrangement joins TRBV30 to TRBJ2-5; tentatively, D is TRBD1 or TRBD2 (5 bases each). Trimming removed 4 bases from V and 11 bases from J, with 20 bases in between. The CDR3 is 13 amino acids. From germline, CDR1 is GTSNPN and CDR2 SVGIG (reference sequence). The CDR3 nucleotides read TGTGCCTGGAAGGACAACCGTTTAGGGGAGCAGTACTTC. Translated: CAWKDNRLGEQYF.

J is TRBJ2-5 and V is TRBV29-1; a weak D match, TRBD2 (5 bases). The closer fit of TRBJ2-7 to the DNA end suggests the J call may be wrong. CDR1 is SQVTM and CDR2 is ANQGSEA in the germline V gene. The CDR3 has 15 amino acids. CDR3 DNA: TGCAGCGTTGTCCCCTCGTTGGGAGAGGGATACGAGCAGTACTTC. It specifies CSVVPSLGEGYEQYF.

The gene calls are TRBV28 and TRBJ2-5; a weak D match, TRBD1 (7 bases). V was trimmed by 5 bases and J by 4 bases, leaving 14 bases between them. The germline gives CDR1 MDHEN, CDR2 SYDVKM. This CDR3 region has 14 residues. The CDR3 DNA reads TGTGCCAGCAGTAAACGACAGGGAGGAGAGACCCAGTACTTC. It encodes CASSKRQGGETQYF.

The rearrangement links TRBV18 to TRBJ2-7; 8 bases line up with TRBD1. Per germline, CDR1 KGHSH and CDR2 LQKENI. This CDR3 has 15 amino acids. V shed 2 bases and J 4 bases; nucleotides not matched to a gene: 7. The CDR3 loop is CASSPFSDRGYEQYF. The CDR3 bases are TGTGCCAGCTCACCATTTAGCGACAGGGGATACGAGCAGTACTTC. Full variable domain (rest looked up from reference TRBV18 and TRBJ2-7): NAGVMQNPRHLVRRRGQEARLRCSPMKGHSHVYWYRQLPEEGLKFMVYLQKENIIDESGMPKERFSAEFPKEGPSILRIQQVVRGDSAAYFCASSPFSDRGYEQYFGPGTRLTVT.

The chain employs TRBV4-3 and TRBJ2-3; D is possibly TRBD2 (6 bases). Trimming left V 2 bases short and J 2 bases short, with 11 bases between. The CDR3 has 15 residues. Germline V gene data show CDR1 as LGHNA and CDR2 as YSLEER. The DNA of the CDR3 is TGCGCCAGCAGCCAACAGGGAGGAATCACAGATACGCAGTATTTT. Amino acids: CASSQQGGITDTQYF.

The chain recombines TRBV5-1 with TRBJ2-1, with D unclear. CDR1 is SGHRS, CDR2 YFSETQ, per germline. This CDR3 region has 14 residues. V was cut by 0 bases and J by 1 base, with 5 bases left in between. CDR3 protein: CASSLVASYNEQFF. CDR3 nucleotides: TGCGCCAGCAGCTTGGTTGCATCCTACAATGAGCAGTTCTTC.

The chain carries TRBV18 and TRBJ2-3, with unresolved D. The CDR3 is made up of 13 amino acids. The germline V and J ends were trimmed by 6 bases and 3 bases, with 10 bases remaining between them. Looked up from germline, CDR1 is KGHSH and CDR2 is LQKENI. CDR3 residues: CASSPSGTDTQYF. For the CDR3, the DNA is TGTGCCAGCTCCCCTTCAGGAACAGATACGCAGTATTTT.

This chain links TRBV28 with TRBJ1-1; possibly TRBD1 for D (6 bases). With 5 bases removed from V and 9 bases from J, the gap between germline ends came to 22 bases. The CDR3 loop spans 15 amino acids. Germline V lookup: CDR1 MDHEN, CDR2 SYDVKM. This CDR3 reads CASSVSSGGQGKAFF. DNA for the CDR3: TGTGCCAGCAGTGTATCGTCGGGGGGGCAGGGAAAAGCTTTCTTT.

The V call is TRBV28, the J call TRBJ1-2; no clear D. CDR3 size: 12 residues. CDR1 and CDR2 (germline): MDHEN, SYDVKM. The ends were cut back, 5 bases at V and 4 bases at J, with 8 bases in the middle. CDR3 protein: CASSHDGYGYTF. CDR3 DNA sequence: TGTGCCAGCAGTCACGACGGCTATGGCTACACCTTC.